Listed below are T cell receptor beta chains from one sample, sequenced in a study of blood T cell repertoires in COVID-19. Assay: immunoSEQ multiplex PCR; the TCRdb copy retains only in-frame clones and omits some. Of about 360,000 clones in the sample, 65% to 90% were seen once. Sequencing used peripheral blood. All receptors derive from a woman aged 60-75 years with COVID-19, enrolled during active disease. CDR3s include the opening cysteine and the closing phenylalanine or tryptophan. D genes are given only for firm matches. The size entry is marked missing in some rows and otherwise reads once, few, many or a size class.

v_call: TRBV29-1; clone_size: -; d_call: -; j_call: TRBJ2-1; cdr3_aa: CSFQRGPNEQFF; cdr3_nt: TGCAGCTTCCAGCGAGGGCCCAATGAGCAGTTCTTC
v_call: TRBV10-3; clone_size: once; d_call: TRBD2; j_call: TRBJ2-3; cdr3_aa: CAISEYGGGGPSTQYF; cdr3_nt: TGTGCCATCAGTGAGTACGGCGGGGGGGGCCCCTCTACGCAGTATTTT
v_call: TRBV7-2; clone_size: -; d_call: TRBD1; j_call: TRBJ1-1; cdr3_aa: CASSLGQKNTEAFF; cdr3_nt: TGTGCCAGCAGCTTGGGACAGAAGAACACTGAAGCTTTCTTT
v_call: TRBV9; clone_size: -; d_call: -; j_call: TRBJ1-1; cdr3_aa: CASSVGFSRVGNTEAFF; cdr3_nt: TGTGCCAGCAGCGTAGGTTTTTCGAGGGTAGGGAACACTGAAGCTTTCTTT
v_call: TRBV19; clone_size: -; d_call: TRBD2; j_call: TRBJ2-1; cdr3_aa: CASSIGRGGPWNEQFF; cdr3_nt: TGTGCCAGTAGTATAGGCCGGGGGGGCCCATGGAATGAGCAGTTCTTC
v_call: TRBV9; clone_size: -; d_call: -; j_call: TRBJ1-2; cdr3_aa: CASSPSGGNYGYTF; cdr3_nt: TGTGCCAGCAGTCCATCCGGGGGGAACTATGGCTACACCTTC
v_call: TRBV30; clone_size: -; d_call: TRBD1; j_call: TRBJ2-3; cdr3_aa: CAWTQKGQGFQNTQYF; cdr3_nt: TGTGCCTGGACTCAAAAGGGACAGGGCTTTCAGAATACGCAGTATTTT
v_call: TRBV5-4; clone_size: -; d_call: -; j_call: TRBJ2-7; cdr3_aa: CASSSGQTYEQYF; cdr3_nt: TGTGCCAGCAGCTCCGGACAGACCTACGAGCAGTACTTC
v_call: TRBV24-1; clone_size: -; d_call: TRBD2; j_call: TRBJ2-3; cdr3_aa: CATSETGTSADTQYF; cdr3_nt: TGTGCCACCAGTGAAACCGGGACTAGCGCAGATACGCAGTATTTT
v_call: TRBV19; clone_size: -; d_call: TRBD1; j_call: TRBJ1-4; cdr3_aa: CASSIKGGSEKLFF; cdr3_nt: TGTGCCAGTAGTATTAAAGGGGGCTCGGAAAAACTGTTTTTT
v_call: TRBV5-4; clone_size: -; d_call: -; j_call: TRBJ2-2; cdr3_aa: CACALGSPPTNTGELFF; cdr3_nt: TGTGCCTGCGCACTGGGCAGTCCCCCTACGAACACCGGGGAGCTGTTTTTT
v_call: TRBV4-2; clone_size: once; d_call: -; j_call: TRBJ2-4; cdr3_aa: CASSQDAGRGNIQYF; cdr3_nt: TGTGCCAGCAGCCAAGATGCGGGAAGGGGAAACATTCAGTACTTC
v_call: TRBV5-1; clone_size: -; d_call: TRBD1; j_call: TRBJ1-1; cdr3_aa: CASSLQGDITEAFF; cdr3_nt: TGCGCCAGCAGCTTACAGGGGGACATCACTGAAGCTTTCTTT
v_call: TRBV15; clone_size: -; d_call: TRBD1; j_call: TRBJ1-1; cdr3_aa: CATSRRDRELAEAFF; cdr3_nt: TGTGCCACCAGCAGGAGGGACAGGGAGCTCGCTGAAGCTTTCTTT
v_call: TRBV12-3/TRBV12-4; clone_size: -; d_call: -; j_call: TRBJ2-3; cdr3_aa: CASSFMGEDTQYF; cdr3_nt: TGTGCCAGCAGTTTTATGGGAGAAGATACGCAGTATTTT
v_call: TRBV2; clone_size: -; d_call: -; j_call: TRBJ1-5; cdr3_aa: CASSERGQSNQPQHF; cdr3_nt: TGTGCCAGCAGTGAACGAGGGCAGAGCAATCAGCCCCAGCATTTT
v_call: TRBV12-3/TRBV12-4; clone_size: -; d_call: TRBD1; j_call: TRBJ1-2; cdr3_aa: CASSRDRGNGYTF; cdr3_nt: TGTGCCAGCAGTCGCGACAGGGGCAATGGCTACACCTTC
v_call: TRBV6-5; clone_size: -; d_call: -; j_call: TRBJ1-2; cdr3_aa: CASSYSPGAVGYGYTF; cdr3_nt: TGTGCCAGCAGTTACTCACCGGGTGCGGTTGGTTATGGCTACACCTTC
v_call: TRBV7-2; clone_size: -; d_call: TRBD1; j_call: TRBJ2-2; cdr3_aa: CASSSRQGARTGELFF; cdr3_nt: TGTGCCAGCAGCTCTAGACAGGGGGCCAGGACCGGGGAGCTGTTTTTT
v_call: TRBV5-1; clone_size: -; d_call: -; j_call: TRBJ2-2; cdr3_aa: CASSLWGGTNTGELFF; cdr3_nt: TGCGCCAGCAGCTTGTGGGGAGGAACGAACACCGGGGAGCTGTTTTTT
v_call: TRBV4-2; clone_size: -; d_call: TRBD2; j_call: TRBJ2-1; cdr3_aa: CASSQGEREYNEQFF; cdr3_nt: TGTGCCAGCAGCCAAGGGGAGCGGGAATACAATGAGCAGTTCTTC
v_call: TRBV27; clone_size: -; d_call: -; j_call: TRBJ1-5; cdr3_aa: CASSQGGEQPQHF; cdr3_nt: TGTGCCAGCAGCCAAGGGGGGGAACAGCCCCAGCATTTT
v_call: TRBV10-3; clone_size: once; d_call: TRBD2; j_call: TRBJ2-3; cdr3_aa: CAISVMRAGVQDTQYF; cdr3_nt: TGTGCCATCAGCGTCATGAGGGCGGGGGTTCAAGATACGCAGTATTTT
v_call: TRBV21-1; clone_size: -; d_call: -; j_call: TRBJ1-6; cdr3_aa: CATTQGFPHNSPLHF; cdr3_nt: TGTGCCACCACACAGGGGTTTCCACATAATTCACCCCTCCACTTT
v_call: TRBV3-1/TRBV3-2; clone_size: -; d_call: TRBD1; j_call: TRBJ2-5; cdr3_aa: CASSSTTGGEHFQETQYF; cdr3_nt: TGTGCCAGCAGCAGTACGACAGGGGGCGAGCACTTCCAAGAGACCCAGTACTTC
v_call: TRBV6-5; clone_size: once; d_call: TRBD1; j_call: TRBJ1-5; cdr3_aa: CASSSGQGYNQPQHF; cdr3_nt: TGTGCCAGCAGTTCGGGACAGGGATACAATCAGCCCCAGCATTTT
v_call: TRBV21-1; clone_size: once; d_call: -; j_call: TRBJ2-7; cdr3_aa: CASSKGPKAGGLYEQYF; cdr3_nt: TGTGCCAGCAGCAAGGGTCCAAAAGCGGGGGGCCTCTACGAGCAGTACTTC
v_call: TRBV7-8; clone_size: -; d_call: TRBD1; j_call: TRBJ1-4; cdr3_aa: CASSRTGDEKLFF; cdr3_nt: TGTGCCAGCAGCCGGACAGGGGATGAAAAACTGTTTTTT
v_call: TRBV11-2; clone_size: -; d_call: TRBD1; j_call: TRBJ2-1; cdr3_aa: CASSLRTGAFVHEQFF; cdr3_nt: TGTGCCAGCAGCTTGAGGACAGGGGCGTTCGTCCATGAGCAGTTCTTC
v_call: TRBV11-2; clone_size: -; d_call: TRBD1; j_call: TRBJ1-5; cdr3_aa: CASSPTGGADQPQHF; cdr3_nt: TGTGCCAGCAGTCCGACAGGGGGTGCGGATCAGCCCCAGCATTTT
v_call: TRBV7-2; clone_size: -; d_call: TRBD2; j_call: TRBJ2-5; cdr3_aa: CASSSLGLASGETQYF; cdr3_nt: TGTGCCAGCAGCTCTTTAGGACTAGCGAGCGGGGAGACCCAGTACTTC
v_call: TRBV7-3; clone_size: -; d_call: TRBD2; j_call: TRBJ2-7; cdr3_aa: CASSSTPGLAAEQYF; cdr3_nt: TGTGCCAGCAGCTCAACTCCGGGACTAGCGGCGGAGCAGTACTTC
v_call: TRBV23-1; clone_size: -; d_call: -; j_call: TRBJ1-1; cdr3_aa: CASPLNRVSTRNTEAFF; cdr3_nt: TGCGCCAGTCCCTTGAACAGGGTTTCTACCCGGAACACTGAAGCTTTCTTT
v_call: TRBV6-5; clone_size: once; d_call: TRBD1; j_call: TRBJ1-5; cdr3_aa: CASSLTGGIGNQPQHF; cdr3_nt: TGTGCCAGCAGTTTAACAGGGGGCATTGGCAATCAGCCCCAGCATTTT
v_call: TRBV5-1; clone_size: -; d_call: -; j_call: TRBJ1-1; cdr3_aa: CASSLESGPSAEAFF; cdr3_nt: TGCGCCAGCAGCTTGGAATCAGGCCCCTCAGCTGAAGCTTTCTTT
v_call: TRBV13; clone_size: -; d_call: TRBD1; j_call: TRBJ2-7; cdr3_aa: CASSLGGDRGYEQYF; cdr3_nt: TGTGCCAGCAGCTTAGGCGGGGACAGAGGCTACGAGCAGTACTTC
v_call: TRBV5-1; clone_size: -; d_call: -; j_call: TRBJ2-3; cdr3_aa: CASSLVSSSTDTQYF; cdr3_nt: TGCGCCAGCAGCTTGGTCTCCTCTAGCACAGATACGCAGTATTTT
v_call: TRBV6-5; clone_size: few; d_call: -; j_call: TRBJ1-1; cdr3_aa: CASGIRGHQAEAFF; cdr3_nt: TGTGCCAGTGGGATTAGGGGCCACCAAGCTGAAGCTTTCTTT
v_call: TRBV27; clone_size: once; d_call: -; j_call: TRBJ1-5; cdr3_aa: CASSRQFNQPQHF; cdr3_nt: TGTGCCAGCAGTAGACAGTTCAATCAGCCCCAGCATTTT
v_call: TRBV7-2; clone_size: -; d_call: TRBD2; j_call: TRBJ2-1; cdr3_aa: CAGRTSGRNEQFF; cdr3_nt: TGTGCCGGAAGGACTAGCGGGCGAAATGAGCAGTTCTTC
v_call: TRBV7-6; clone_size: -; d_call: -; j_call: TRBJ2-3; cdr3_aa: CASSSRPRTATDTQYF; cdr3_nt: TGTGCCAGCAGCTCACGTCCGCGGACAGCAACGGATACGCAGTATTTT
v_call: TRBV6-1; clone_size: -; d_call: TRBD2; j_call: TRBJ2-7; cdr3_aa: CASSELAGASYEQYF; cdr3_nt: TGTGCCAGCAGTGAGCTAGCGGGGGCGTCCTACGAGCAGTACTTC
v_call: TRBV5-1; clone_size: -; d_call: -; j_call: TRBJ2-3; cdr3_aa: CASSLGLEVTDTQYF; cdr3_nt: TGCGCCAGCAGCTTGGGACTAGAGGTAACAGATACGCAGTATTTT
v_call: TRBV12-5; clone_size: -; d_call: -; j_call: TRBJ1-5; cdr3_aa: CASAPPGQPQHF; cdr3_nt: TGTGCTAGTGCCCCCCCCGGTCAGCCCCAGCATTTT
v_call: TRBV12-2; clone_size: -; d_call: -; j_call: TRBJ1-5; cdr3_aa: CASQEGKVNQPQHF; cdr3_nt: TGTGCAAGTCAGGAGGGCAAAGTCAATCAGCCCCAGCATTTT
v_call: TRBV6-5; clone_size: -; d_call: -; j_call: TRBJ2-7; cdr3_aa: CASSYSSGGSYEQYF; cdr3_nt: TGTGCCAGCAGTTACAGCAGCGGAGGCTCCTACGAGCAGTACTTC
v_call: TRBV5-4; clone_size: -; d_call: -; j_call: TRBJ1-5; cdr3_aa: CASSTDSNQPQHF; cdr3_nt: TGTGCCAGCAGCACAGATAGCAATCAGCCCCAGCATTTT
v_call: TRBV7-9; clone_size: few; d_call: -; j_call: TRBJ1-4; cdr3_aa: CASSAQGPREKLFF; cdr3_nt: TGTGCCAGCAGCGCCCAGGGTCCACGGGAAAAACTGTTTTTT
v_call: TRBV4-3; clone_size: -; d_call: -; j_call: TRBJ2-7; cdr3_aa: CASSQVTGSGEQYF; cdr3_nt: TGCGCCAGCAGCCAAGTGACGGGATCCGGCGAGCAGTACTTC
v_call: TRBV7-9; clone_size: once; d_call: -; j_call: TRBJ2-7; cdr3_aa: CASSLVPPGLLYEQYF; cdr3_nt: TGTGCCAGCAGCTTAGTACCCCCGGGACTGCTTTACGAGCAGTACTTC
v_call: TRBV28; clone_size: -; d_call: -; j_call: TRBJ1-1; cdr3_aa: CASSSIQGTEAFF; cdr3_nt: TGTGCCAGCAGTTCAATCCAGGGCACTGAAGCTTTCTTT
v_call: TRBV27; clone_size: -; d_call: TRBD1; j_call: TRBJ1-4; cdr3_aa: CASRPGTDGFDNEKLFF; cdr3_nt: TGTGCCAGCAGACCTGGGACAGACGGATTCGATAATGAAAAACTGTTTTTT